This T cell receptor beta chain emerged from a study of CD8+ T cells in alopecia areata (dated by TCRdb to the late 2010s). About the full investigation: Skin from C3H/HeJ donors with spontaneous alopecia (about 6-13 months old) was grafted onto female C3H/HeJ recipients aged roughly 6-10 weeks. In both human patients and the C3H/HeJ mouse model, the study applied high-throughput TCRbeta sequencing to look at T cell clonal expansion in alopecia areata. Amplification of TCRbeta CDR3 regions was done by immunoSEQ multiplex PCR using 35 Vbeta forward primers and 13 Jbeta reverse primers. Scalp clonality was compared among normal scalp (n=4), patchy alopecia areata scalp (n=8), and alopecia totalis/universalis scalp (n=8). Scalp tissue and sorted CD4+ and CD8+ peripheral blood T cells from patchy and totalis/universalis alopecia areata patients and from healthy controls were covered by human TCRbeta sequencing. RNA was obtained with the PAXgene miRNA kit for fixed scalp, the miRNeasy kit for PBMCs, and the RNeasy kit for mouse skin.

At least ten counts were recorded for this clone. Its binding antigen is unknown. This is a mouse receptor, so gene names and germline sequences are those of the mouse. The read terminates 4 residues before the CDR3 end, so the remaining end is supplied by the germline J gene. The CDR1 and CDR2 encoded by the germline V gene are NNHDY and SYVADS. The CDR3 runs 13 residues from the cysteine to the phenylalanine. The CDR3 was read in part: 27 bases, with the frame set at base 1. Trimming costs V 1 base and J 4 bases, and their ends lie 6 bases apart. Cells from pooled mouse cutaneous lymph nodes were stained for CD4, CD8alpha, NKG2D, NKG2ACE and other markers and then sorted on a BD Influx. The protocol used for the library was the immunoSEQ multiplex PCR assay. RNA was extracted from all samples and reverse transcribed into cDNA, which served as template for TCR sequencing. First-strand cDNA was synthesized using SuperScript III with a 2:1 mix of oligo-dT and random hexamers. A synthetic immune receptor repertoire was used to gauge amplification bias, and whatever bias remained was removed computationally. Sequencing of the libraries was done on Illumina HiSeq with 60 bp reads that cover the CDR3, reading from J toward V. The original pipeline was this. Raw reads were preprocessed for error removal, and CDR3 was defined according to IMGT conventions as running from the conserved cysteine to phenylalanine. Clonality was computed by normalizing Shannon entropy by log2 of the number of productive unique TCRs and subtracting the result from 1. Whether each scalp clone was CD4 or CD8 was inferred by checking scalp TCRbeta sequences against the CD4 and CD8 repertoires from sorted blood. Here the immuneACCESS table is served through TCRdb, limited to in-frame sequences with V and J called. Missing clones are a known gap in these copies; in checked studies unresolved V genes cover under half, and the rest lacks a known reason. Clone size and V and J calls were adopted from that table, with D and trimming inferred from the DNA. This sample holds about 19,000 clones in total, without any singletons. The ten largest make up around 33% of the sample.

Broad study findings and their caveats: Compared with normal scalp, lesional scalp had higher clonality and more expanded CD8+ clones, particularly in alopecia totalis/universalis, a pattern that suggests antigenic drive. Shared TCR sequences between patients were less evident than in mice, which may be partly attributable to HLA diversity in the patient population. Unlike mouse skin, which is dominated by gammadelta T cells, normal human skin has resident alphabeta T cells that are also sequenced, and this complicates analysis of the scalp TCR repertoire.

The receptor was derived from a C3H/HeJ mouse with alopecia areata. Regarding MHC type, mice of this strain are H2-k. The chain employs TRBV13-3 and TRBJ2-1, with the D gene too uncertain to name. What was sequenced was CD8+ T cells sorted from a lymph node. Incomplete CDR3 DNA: TGTGCCAGCAGTGATCCATCATATGCT. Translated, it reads CASSDPSYA. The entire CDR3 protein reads CASSDPSYAEQFF.